These 18 T cell receptor beta chains were all obtained from the same sample, sequenced in a study of beta chain features in type 1 diabetes. The sequenced template was cDNA made from the entire isolated RNA. Clones were read by immunoSEQ multiplex PCR, and TCRdb kept only the in-frame ones, dropping some. The sample consists of roughly 500,000 clones, about an eighth of them appearing once. Specimen: naive CD4+ T cells from blood. These receptors were collected from a woman aged 18-29 years in good health.

The CDR3 region has the DNA TGTGCCAGCAGCCTTAGCGGGGGGAACTCCTACGAGCAGTACGTC. Translated: CASSLSGGNSYEQYV. The chain has TRBV7-2 and TRBJ2-7, with TRBD2 identical over 10 bases. This CDR3 is built from 15 residues. Germline CDR1 and CDR2: SGHTA and FQGNSA. J was trimmed by 0 bases and V by 5 bases; bases with no gene match: 4.

This clone showed up just a few times. The J gene is TRBJ2-6, the V gene TRBV30; 8 bases are a match to TRBD1. The germline V gene encodes CDR1 GTSNPN and CDR2 SVGIG (reference sequence). J was trimmed by 0 bases and V by 2 bases; bases with no gene match: 6. CDR3 size: 17 residues. This chain's CDR3 is CAWSRDRTSSGANVLTF. The CDR3 nucleotides read TGTGCCTGGAGTAGGGACAGGACTTCCTCTGGGGCCAACGTCCTGACTTTC.

This clone has a handful of counts. The chain has TRBV28 and TRBJ1-6; D not resolved. Per the germline V gene, CDR1 is MDHEN and CDR2 is SYDVKM. The CDR3 has 15 residues. Trimming took off 1 base at V and 7 bases at J, with 11 bases between the two ends. CDR3 region: CASSLFRVINSPLHF. As DNA, the CDR3 is TGTGCCAGCAGTTTATTTCGCGTCATCAATTCACCCCTCCACTTT.

The table lists this clone with a few counts. The V gene is TRBV29-1, the J gene TRBJ1-2; TRBD1 might be the D (5 bases). Germline lookup yields CDR1 SQVTM and CDR2 ANQGSEA. Trimming removed 4 bases from V and 6 bases from J, with 9 bases in between. The CDR3 spans 11 residues. The CDR3 sequence: CSVGAGNGYTF. The CDR3, as DNA: TGCAGCGTTGGGGCAGGGAATGGCTACACCTTC. Filled out from reference TRBV29-1 and TRBJ1-2, the complete variable domain reads SAVISQKPSRDICQRGTSLTIQCQVDSQVTMMFWYRQQPGQSLTLIATANQGSEATYESGFVIDKFPISRPNLTFSTLTVSNMSPEDSSIYLCSVGAGNGYTFGSGTRLTVV.

The table lists this clone with a few counts. The V call is TRBV15, the J call TRBJ2-6, with 7 bases that match TRBD1. Germline lookup yields CDR1 LNHNV and CDR2 YYDKDF (reference sequence). The ends lost 6 bases at V and 0 bases at J; junction bases unmatched: 11. This CDR3 is 18 amino acids long. This CDR3 is CATRPIRGQPSGANVLTF. In nucleotides, the CDR3 is TGTGCCACCAGACCGATTCGGGGACAGCCCTCTGGGGCCAACGTCCTGACTTTC.

This clone was recorded a few times. This chain links TRBV7-9 with TRBJ2-2; D gene ambiguous. Germline CDR1 is SEHNR and CDR2 is FQNEAQ (reference sequence). The CDR3 contains 12 residues. V shed 4 bases and J shed 5 bases, with 5 bases lying between them. The CDR3 sequence is CASSWRTGELFF. DNA for the CDR3: TGTGCCAGCAGCTGGCGAACCGGGGAGCTGTTTTTT. The variable domain in full, with the rest retrieved from reference TRBV7-9 and TRBJ2-2, is DTGVSQNPRHKITKRGQNVTFRCDPISEHNRLYWYRQTLGQGPEFLTYFQNEAQLEKSRLLSDRFSAERPKGSFSTLEIQRTEQGDSAMYLCASSWRTGELFFGEGSRLTVL.

There are a few counts of this clone. The V call is TRBV7-3, the J call TRBJ2-1; D possibly corresponds to TRBD2 (6 bases). V was pared by 4 bases and J by 4 bases, with 11 bases between. Germline V gene lookup returns CDR1 SGHTA and CDR2 FQGTGA. This CDR3 is 14 amino acids long. The CDR3 bases are TGTGCCAGCAGCTCGCCGGGAGCTTACAATGAGCAGTTCTTC. Amino acid sequence: CASSSPGAYNEQFF. Filled out from reference TRBV7-3 and TRBJ2-1, the complete variable domain reads GAGVSQTPSNKVTEKGKYVELRCDPISGHTALYWYRQSLGQGPEFLIYFQGTGAADDSGLPNDRFFAVRPEGSVSTLKIQRTERGDSAVYLCASSSPGAYNEQFFGPGTRLTVL.

There are a few counts of this clone. V and J are TRBV5-1 and TRBJ2-5; 9 bases fit TRBD2. The CDR3 has 14 amino acids. V was pared by 2 bases and J by 5 bases, with 4 bases of the junction left unmatched. CDR1 and CDR2 (germline): SGHRS, YFSETQ. The CDR3 region has the DNA TGCGCCAGCAGCTTTGCGGGGGGGTCGGAGACCCAGTACTTC. Amino acids: CASSFAGGSETQYF.

The gene calls are TRBV7-2 and TRBJ1-3; tentatively, D is TRBD1 (6 bases). V was cut by 3 bases and J by 5 bases, with 8 bases left in between. This CDR3 contains 13 residues. Germline CDR1 and CDR2: SGHTA and FQGNSA. CDR3 loop: CASSLDRRNTIYF. Written as DNA, the CDR3 is TGTGCCAGCAGCTTGGACAGAAGAAACACCATATATTTT. Drawing the rest from reference TRBV7-2 and TRBJ1-3, the complete variable domain is GAGVSQSPSNKVTEKGKDVELRCDPISGHTALYWYRQSLGQGLEFLIYFQGNSAPDKSGLPSDRFSAERTGGSVSTLTIQRTQQEDSAVYLCASSLDRRNTIYFGEGSWLTVV.

This sequence joins TRBV4-2 and TRBJ2-5, with 12 positions matching TRBD2. This CDR3 comprises 16 residues. With 1 base clipped from V and 2 bases from J, the junction kept 2 bases outside the gene matches. Germline-derived CDR1 and CDR2 are LGHNA and YNFKEQ. CDR3 sequence reads: CASSQGGTSGQETQYF. The CDR3 DNA follows: TGTGCCAGCAGCCAAGGGGGGACTAGCGGGCAAGAGACCCAGTACTTC.

The V gene is TRBV2, the J gene TRBJ2-5, with TRBD2 matching 11 bases. The V gene end was trimmed by 6 bases and the J gene end by 5 bases; junction bases not matched to a gene: 11. Germline lookup yields CDR1 SNHLY and CDR2 FYNNEI. The CDR3 loop spans 16 amino acids. CDR3 nucleotides: TGTGCCAGCAGCCAGACTAGCGGGGCTCTGGGGGAGACCCAGTACTTC. It translates to CASSQTSGALGETQYF.

This sequence joins TRBV28 and TRBJ2-3; 13 nucleotides line up with TRBD2. This CDR3 has 15 amino acids. CDR1 and CDR2 (germline): MDHEN, SYDVKM. Trimming cost V 5 bases and J 12 bases; bases outside gene matches: 11. The CDR3 sequence is CASSPRTGTSGEQYF. In DNA form, the CDR3 reads TGTGCCAGCAGTCCCAGAACCGGGACTAGCGGGGAACAGTATTTT.

CDR3 loop: CASSLRTGGMNTEAFF. CDR3 coding DNA: TGTGCCAGCAGCCTCAGGACAGGGGGGATGAACACTGAAGCTTTCTTT. This chain joins TRBV9 and TRBJ1-1; 10 bases map to TRBD1. Germline CDR1 SGDLS, CDR2 YYNGEE. The CDR3 runs 16 residues. J lost 0 bases, V lost 4 bases, and 6 bases had no gene match.

The V gene is TRBV4-1, the J gene TRBJ2-5, with TRBD1 matching over 8 bases. J lost 4 bases, V lost 3 bases, and 13 bases had no gene match. Per germline, CDR1 MGHRA and CDR2 YSYEKL. The CDR3 contains 17 residues. In DNA, the CDR3 is TGCGCCAGCAGCCAGAAAGGACAGGGAGGTTTTGTAGAGACCCAGTACTTC. It encodes CASSQKGQGGFVETQYF.

This clone was recorded a few times. The V and J genes are TRBV7-9 and TRBJ1-6; D remains ambiguous. Trimming cost V 1 base and J 4 bases, with 5 bases left between them. The germline V gene encodes CDR1 SEHNR and CDR2 FQNEAQ (reference sequence). The CDR3 loop spans 14 amino acids. CDR3 sequence: CASSLVGYNSPLHF. CDR3 DNA sequence: TGTGCCAGCAGCTTAGTCGGTTATAATTCACCCCTCCACTTT.

The V gene is TRBV7-9, the J gene TRBJ2-7; D is possibly TRBD1 (6 bases). Looked up from germline, CDR1 is SEHNR and CDR2 is FQNEAQ (reference sequence). Trimming took off 5 bases at V and 3 bases at J, with 20 bases between the two ends. CDR3 length: 16 residues. The CDR3 here is CASSTRGQPKDYEQYF. Here the CDR3 DNA reads TGTGCCAGCAGCACAAGAGGACAGCCTAAGGACTACGAGCAGTACTTC.

In its sample, this clone was seen a few times. The chain couples TRBV7-9 to TRBJ1-5; unclear D gene. The CDR3 is 17 amino acids. Trimming removed 2 bases at V and 6 bases at J, with 20 bases between. The germline CDR1 and CDR2 sequences are SEHNR and FQNEAQ (reference sequence). CDR3: CASSLIQMTLKVQPQHF. DNA of the CDR3: TGTGCCAGCAGCTTAATCCAAATGACTCTCAAAGTTCAGCCCCAGCATTTT.

The chain recombines TRBV12-5 with TRBJ2-1; 11 nucleotides agree with TRBD2. The CDR3 spans 17 residues. Germline values: CDR1 LGHNT, CDR2 FRNRAP. V dropped 0 bases and J dropped 5; count of bases not matched to a gene: 6. This CDR3 reads CASGLVEGLAENNEQFF. The DNA for the CDR3 is TGTGCTAGTGGTTTGGTAGAGGGACTAGCGGAGAACAATGAGCAGTTCTTC.